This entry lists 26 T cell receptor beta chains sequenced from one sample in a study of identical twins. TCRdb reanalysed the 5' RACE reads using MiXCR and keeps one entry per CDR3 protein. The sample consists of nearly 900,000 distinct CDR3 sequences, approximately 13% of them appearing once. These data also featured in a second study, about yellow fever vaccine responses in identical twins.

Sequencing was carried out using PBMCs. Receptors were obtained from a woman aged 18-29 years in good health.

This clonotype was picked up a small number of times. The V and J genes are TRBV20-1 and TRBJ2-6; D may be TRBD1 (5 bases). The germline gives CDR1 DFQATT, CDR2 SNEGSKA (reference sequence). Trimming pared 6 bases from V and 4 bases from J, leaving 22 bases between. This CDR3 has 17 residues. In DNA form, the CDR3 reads TGCAGTGCCCCAACCTATACGCTAGGGGTCGGGGCCAACGTCCTGACTTTC. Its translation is CSAPTYTLGVGANVLTF.

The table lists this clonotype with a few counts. In DNA form, the CDR3 reads TGCGCCAGCAGCATTAACAGGGGTATAGATACGCAGTATTTT. Encoded protein: CASSINRGIDTQYF. The chain uses TRBV5-1 and TRBJ2-3; 7 bases align to TRBD1. J lost 5 bases, V lost 4 bases, and 7 bases had no gene match. Looked up from germline, CDR1 is SGHRS and CDR2 is YFSETQ. The CDR3 runs to 14 residues. The variable domain in full, with the rest retrieved from reference TRBV5-1 and TRBJ2-3, is KAGVTQTPRYLIKTRGQQVTLSCSPISGHRSVSWYQQTPGQGLQFLFEYFSETQRNKGNFPGRFSGRQFSNSRSEMNVSTLELGDSALYLCASSINRGIDTQYFGPGTRLTVL.

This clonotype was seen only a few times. CDR3 protein: CASSPRGDYEQYV. CDR3 DNA: TGTGCCAGCAGTCCCCGGGGAGACTACGAGCAGTACGTC. The chain couples TRBV2 to TRBJ2-7, with D possibly matching TRBD2 (5 bases). The CDR3 has 13 residues. Germline CDR1 and CDR2: SNHLY and FYNNEI. Trimming cost V 5 bases and J 3 bases, with 11 bases left between them.

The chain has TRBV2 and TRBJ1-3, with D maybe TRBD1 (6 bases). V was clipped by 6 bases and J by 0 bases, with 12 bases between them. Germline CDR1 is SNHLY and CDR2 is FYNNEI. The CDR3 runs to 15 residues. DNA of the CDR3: TGTGCCAGCAGGCCAGGGGCGGTCTCTGGAAACACCATATATTTT. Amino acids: CASRPGAVSGNTIYF.

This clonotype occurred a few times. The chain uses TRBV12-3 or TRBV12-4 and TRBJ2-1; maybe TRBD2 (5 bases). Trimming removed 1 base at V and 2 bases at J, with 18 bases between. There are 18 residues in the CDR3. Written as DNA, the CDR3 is TGTGCCAGCAGTTTAGGGGCTAGCCCCTATACTACCTACAATGAGCAGTTCTTC. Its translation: CASSLGASPYTTYNEQFF.

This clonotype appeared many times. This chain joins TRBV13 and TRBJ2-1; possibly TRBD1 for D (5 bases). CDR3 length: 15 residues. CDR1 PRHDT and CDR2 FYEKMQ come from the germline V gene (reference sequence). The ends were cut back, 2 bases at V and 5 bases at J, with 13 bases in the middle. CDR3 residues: CASSLSRALHNEQFF. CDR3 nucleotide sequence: TGTGCCAGCAGCTTATCCAGGGCGCTGCACAATGAGCAGTTCTTC.

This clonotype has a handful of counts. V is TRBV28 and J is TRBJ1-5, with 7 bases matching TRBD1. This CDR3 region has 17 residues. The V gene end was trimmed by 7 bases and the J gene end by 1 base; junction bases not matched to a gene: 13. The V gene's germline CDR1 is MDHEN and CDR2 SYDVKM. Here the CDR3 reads CASTPLGDRGSNQPQHF. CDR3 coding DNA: TGTGCCAGCACCCCCTTGGGGGACAGAGGAAGCAATCAGCCCCAGCATTTT. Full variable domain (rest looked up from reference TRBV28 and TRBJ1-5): DVKVTQSSRYLVKRTGEKVFLECVQDMDHENMFWYRQDPGLGLRLIYFSYDVKMKEKGDIPEGYSVSREKKERFSLILESASTNQTSMYLCASTPLGDRGSNQPQHFGDGTRLSIL.

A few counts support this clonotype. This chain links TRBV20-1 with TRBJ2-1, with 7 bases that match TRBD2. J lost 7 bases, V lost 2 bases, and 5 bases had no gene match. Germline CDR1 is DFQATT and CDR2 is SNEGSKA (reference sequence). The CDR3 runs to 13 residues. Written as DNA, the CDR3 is TGCAGTGCTAGACTAGCGGCTGGAAATGAGCAGTTCTTC. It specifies CSARLAAGNEQFF.

DNA of the CDR3: TGCGCCAGCAGCTTGGCCGTGGACTTAAAGGCCCAGTACTTC. This translates into CASSLAVDLKAQYF. V and J are TRBV5-1 and TRBJ2-5, with D perhaps matching TRBD2 (5 bases). The CDR3 contains 14 residues. Germline V lookup: CDR1 SGHRS, CDR2 YFSETQ. V lost 0 bases and J 9 bases, leaving 15 bases between the germline ends. Drawing the rest from reference TRBV5-1 and TRBJ2-5, the complete variable domain is KAGVTQTPRYLIKTRGQQVTLSCSPISGHRSVSWYQQTPGQGLQFLFEYFSETQRNKGNFPGRFSGRQFSNSRSEMNVSTLELGDSALYLCASSLAVDLKAQYFGPGTRLLVL.

In nucleotides, the CDR3 is TGCAGTGCTAGAGATCCCGGGGGGGCGGGAGGTGGCAATGAGCAGTTCTTC. This translates into CSARDPGGAGGGNEQFF. The chain recombines TRBV20-1 with TRBJ2-1; 8 nucleotides match TRBD2. Unmatched junction bases numbered 13, after V lost 0 bases and J lost 6 bases. CDR3 size: 17 residues. The germline V gene has CDR1 DFQATT and CDR2 SNEGSKA (reference sequence).

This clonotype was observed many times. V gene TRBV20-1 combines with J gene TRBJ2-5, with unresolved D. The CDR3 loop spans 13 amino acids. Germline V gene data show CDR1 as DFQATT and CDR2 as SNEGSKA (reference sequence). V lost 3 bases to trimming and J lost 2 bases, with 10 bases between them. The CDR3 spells CSARVALQETQYF. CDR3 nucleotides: TGCAGTGCTAGGGTGGCCCTACAAGAGACCCAGTACTTC.

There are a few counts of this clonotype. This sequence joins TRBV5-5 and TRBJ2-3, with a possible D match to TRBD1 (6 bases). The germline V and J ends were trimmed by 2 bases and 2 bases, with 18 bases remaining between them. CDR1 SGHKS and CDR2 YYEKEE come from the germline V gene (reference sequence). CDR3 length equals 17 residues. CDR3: CASSFQWLGALTDTQYF. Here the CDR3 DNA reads TGTGCCAGCAGCTTCCAGTGGCTGGGGGCCCTCACAGATACGCAGTATTTT.

This CDR3 reads CASSYDGRHTYEQYV. The CDR3 DNA sequence: TGTGCCAGCAGTTACGATGGCCGACACACCTACGAGCAGTACGTC. The V call is TRBV6-2 or TRBV6-3, the J call TRBJ2-7; D not certain. V shed 2 bases and J shed 2 bases, with 13 bases lying between them. The CDR3 totals 15 residues. From germline, CDR1 is MNHEY and CDR2 SVGEGT.

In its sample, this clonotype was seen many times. The DNA for the CDR3 is TGTGCCAGCAGCTTAGCTGGATCTAGGACAGGGGAAATCGAGGCTTTCTTT. It encodes CASSLAGSRTGEIEAFF. The rearrangement links TRBV7-8 to TRBJ1-1; the match to TRBD1 covers 9 bases. Per the germline V gene, CDR1 is SGHVS and CDR2 is FQNEAQ. V trimming: 0 bases; J trimming: 11 bases; junction bases outside the gene matches: 16. This CDR3 is built from 17 residues.

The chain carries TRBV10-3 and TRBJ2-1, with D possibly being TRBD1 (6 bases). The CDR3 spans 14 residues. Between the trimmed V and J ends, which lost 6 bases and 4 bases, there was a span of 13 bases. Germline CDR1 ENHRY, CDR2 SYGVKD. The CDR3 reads CAIRRQGIYNEQFF. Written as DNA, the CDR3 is TGTGCCATCAGAAGGCAGGGGATATACAATGAGCAGTTCTTC.

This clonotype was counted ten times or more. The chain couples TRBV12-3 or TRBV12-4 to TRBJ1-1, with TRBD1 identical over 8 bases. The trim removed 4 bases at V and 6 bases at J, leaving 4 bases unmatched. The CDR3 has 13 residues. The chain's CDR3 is CASSSTGDPEAFF. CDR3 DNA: TGTGCCAGCAGTTCGACAGGGGATCCTGAAGCTTTCTTT.

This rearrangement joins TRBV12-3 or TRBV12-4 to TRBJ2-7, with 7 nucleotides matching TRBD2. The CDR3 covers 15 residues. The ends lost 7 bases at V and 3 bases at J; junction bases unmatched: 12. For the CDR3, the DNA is TGTGCCAGCAAAGCCCTCTCGGGGGAGGGCTACGAGCAGTACTTC. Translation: CASKALSGEGYEQYF.

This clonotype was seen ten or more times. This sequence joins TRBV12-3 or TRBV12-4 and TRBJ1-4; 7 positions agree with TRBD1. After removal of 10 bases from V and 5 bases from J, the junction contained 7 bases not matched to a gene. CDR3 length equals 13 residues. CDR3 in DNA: TGTGCCACCTCCGGGACAGCAAATGAAAAACTGTTTTTT. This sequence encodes CATSGTANEKLFF.

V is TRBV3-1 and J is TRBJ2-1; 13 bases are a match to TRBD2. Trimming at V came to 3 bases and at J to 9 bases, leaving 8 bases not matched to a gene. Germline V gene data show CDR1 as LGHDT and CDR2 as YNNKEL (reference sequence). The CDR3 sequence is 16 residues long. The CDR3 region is CASSHEGLAGISEQFF. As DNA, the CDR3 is TGTGCCAGCAGCCACGAGGGACTAGCGGGAATAAGTGAGCAGTTCTTC.

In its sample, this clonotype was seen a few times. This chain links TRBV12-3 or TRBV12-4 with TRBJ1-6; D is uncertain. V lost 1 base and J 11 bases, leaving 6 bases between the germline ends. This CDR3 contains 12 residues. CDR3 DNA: TGTGCCAGCAGTTTAGAGACGGCACCCCTCCACTTT. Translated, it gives CASSLETAPLHF.

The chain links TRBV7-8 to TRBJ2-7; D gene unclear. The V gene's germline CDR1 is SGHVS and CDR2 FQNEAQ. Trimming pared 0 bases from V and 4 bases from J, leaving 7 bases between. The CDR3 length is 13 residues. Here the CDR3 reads CASSLAENYEQYF. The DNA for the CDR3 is TGTGCCAGCAGCTTAGCCGAAAATTACGAGCAGTACTTC.

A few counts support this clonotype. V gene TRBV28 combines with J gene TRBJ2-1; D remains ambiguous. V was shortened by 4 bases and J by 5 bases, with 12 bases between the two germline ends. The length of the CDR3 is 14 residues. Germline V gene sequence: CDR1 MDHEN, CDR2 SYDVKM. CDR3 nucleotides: TGTGCCAGCAGTTCCGTCCAACCCAACAATGAGCAGTTCTTC. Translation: CASSSVQPNNEQFF.

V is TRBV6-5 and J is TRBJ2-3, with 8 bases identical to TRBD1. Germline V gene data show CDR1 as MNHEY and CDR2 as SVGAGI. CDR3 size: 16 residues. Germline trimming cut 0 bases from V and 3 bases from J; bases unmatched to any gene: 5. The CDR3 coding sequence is TGTGCCAGCAGTTACTCCCTCGGGACAGGAACAGATACGCAGTATTTT. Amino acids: CASSYSLGTGTDTQYF.

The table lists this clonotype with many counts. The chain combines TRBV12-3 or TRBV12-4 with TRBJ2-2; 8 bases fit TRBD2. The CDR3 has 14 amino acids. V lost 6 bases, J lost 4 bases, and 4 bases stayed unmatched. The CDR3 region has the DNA TGTGCCAGCAGCCTTAGCGGGGTCACCGGGGAGCTGTTTTTT. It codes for CASSLSGVTGELFF.

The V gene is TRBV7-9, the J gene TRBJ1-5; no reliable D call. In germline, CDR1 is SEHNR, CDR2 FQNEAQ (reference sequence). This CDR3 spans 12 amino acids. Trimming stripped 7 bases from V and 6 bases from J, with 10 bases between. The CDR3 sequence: CASTTGPQPQHF. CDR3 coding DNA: TGTGCCAGCACCACGGGCCCTCAGCCCCAGCATTTT.

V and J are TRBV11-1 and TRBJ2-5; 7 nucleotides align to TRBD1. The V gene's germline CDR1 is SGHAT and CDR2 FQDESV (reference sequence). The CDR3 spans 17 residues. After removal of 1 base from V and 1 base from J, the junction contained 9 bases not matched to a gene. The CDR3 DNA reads TGTGCCAGCAGCTTAGAGGGGGCAGGACTCTCCCAAGAGACCCAGTACTTC. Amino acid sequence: CASSLEGAGLSQETQYF.